This is a list of T cell receptor beta chains from one sample in a study of T cell repertoires in cytomegalovirus infection. Their antigens are not known. TCRdb redid the calling of the reads with MiXCR, one entry per CDR3 protein. Here the sample spans around 100,000 distinct CDR3 sequences, 30% being singletons. Sequenced here: CD8+ T cells from cultured PBMCs, sampled from culture after CMV antigen stimulation. The source is a human donor in good health (CMV status not recorded). Some clones in this sample may be carry-over from other donors' samples. The CDR3 runs from the conserved cysteine through the conserved F or W. The order of the fields is J gene, clone size, D gene, V gene, CDR3 protein, CDR3 DNA. D genes are given only for firm matches. Expanded clones are given a class, and other clones once, few, many or no size at all.

TRBJ1-6 | - | - | TRBV6-6 | CASGRQAFPYNSPLHF | TGTGCCAGCGGCCGACAGGCATTCCCCTATAATTCACCCCTCCACTTT
TRBJ2-1 | - | - | TRBV4-1 | CASSPHLLEYNEQFF | TGCGCCAGCAGCCCTCACCTACTCGAGTACAATGAGCAGTTCTTC
TRBJ2-1 | - | - | TRBV7-9 | CASSSRQGPNEQFF | TGTGCCAGCAGCTCCCGGCAGGGACCCAATGAGCAGTTCTTC
TRBJ2-5 | few | - | TRBV6-2/TRBV6-3 | CASSYLQYQETQYF | TGTGCCAGCAGTTATCTTCAGTACCAAGAGACCCAGTACTTC
TRBJ2-7 | once | - | TRBV5-6 | CASSLRDTYFYEQYF | TGTGCCAGCAGCTTGCGGGACACTTATTTCTACGAGCAGTACTTC
TRBJ1-2 | few | TRBD1 | TRBV7-9 | CASSLAYTDRVYGYTF | TGTGCCAGCAGCTTAGCGTATACGGACAGGGTCTATGGCTACACCTTC
TRBJ2-1 | few | - | TRBV7-8 | CASSLPGEQFF | TGTGCCAGCAGCTTGCCGGGCGAGCAGTTCTTC
TRBJ2-7 | few | TRBD1 | TRBV6-6 | CASSATGTGIRYEQYF | TGTGCCAGCAGCGCAACCGGGACAGGGATTCGCTACGAGCAGTACTTC
TRBJ2-2 | - | - | TRBV5-1 | CASSFRGRLNTGELFF | TGCGCCAGCAGCTTTCGCGGCCGTCTGAACACCGGGGAGCTGTTTTTT
TRBJ2-7 | many | - | TRBV7-2 | CASSLGAGRAQSDEQYF | TGTGCCAGCAGCTTAGGGGCAGGCCGGGCCCAAAGCGACGAGCAGTACTTC
TRBJ1-1 | - | - | TRBV4-2 | CASSQDPGIGDTEAFF | TGTGCCAGCAGCCAAGATCCCGGTATTGGGGACACTGAAGCTTTCTTT
TRBJ2-7 | - | TRBD1 | TRBV3-1 | CASSQRGQGAYEQYF | TGTGCCAGCAGCCAAAGGGGACAGGGAGCCTACGAGCAGTACTTC
TRBJ1-1 | - | - | TRBV5-1 | CASSSGVGVFAEAFF | TGCGCCAGCAGCTCCGGGGTGGGAGTCTTCGCTGAAGCTTTCTTT
TRBJ2-5 | many | - | TRBV27 | CASSRVVQETQYF | TGTGCCAGCAGTCGGGTTGTGCAAGAGACCCAGTACTTC
TRBJ2-3 | few | - | TRBV7-2 | CASSNIGSTDTQYF | TGTGCCAGCAGCAATATCGGGAGCACAGATACGCAGTATTTT
TRBJ2-7 | few | - | TRBV27 | CASSLSSGNEQYF | TGTGCCAGCAGTTTATCGTCAGGGAACGAGCAGTACTTC
TRBJ2-1 | - | - | TRBV5-1 | CASSLANEQFF | TGCGCCAGCAGCTTGGCCAATGAGCAGTTCTTC
TRBJ2-2 | - | - | TRBV7-8 | CASSLAGTRLF | TGTGCCAGCAGCTTAGCCGGGACTCGGCTTTTT
TRBJ1-6 | few | - | TRBV20-1 | CSARDEADSNSPLHF | TGCAGTGCTAGAGATGAGGCAGATAGTAATTCACCCCTCCACTTT
TRBJ2-5 | - | - | TRBV19 | CASVLHQETQYF | TGTGCCAGCGTCCTGCACCAAGAGACCCAGTACTTC
TRBJ2-2 | few | TRBD2 | TRBV7-8 | CASSQPRLAANTGELFF | TGTGCCAGCAGCCAACCCAGACTAGCGGCTAACACCGGGGAGCTGTTTTTT
TRBJ1-2 | - | - | TRBV12-3/TRBV12-4 | CASTRTVVDGYTF | TGTGCCAGCACCCGGACAGTCGTTGATGGCTACACCTTC
TRBJ1-1 | many | TRBD1 | TRBV10-3 | CAIRTPGTGGDGAFF | TGTGCCATCAGAACCCCCGGGACAGGGGGCGACGGGGCTTTCTTT
TRBJ1-2 | many | - | TRBV11-2 | CASSPDIYGYTF | TGTGCCAGCAGCCCCGACATATATGGCTACACCTTC
TRBJ1-3 | - | - | TRBV7-9 | CASSSSSRVSGNTIYF | TGTGCCAGCAGCTCCTCTTCACGGGTCTCTGGAAACACCATATATTTT
TRBJ2-3 | - | - | TRBV7-3 | CASSLTFGVGAGRRPTDTQYF | TGTGCCAGCAGCTTAACGTTCGGGGTTGGGGCGGGGCGGAGACCCACAGATACGCAGTATTTT
TRBJ2-3 | - | - | TRBV5-1 | CASSLGFGTDTQYF | TGCGCCAGCAGCTTGGGTTTCGGCACAGATACGCAGTATTTT
TRBJ1-1 | - | TRBD1 | TRBV7-9 | CASSPGTGVWGAFF | TGTGCCAGCAGCCCCGGGACAGGGGTTTGGGGAGCTTTCTTT
TRBJ2-1 | - | TRBD2 | TRBV7-6 | CASSQEGLAPYNEQFF | TGTGCCAGCAGTCAAGAGGGACTAGCGCCGTACAATGAGCAGTTCTTC
TRBJ1-1 | - | TRBD1 | TRBV4-1 | CASSQTGTGVLVAFF | TGCGCCAGCAGCCAAACCGGGACAGGGGTTCTTGTAGCTTTCTTT
TRBJ1-1 | few | - | TRBV12-3/TRBV12-4 | CASRDTGWTEAFF | TGTGCCAGCAGAGACACAGGGTGGACTGAAGCTTTCTTT
TRBJ2-2 | few | TRBD1 | TRBV6-1 | CASSEDRTGDTGELFF | TGTGCCAGCAGTGAAGACCGGACAGGGGACACCGGGGAGCTGTTTTTT
TRBJ2-3 | - | - | TRBV6-1 | CASSEGWGRTDTQYF | TGTGCCAGCAGTGAAGGATGGGGACGCACAGATACGCAGTATTTT
TRBJ1-5 | - | TRBD1 | TRBV6-1 | CASSRGQGGNQPQHF | TGTGCCAGCAGCCGAGGACAGGGAGGCAATCAGCCCCAGCATTTT
TRBJ2-7 | - | - | TRBV28 | CASSLLPRSSYEQYF | TGTGCCAGCAGTTTATTACCGAGGAGCTCCTACGAGCAGTACTTC
TRBJ2-1 | - | TRBD2 | TRBV4-3 | CASSQDGSGGYNEQFF | TGCGCCAGCAGCCAAGATGGTAGCGGGGGTTACAATGAGCAGTTCTTC
TRBJ1-2 | - | TRBD1 | TRBV7-6 | CASSQGTGAIKPYGYTF | TGTGCCAGCAGCCAAGGGACAGGGGCCATTAAACCGTATGGCTACACCTTC
TRBJ1-1 | - | TRBD1 | TRBV6-5 | CASSYGTGGGTEAFF | TGTGCCAGCAGTTACGGGACAGGGGGTGGCACTGAAGCTTTCTTT
TRBJ1-6 | few | TRBD1 | TRBV7-2 | CASSLNDRDNSPLHF | TGTGCCAGCAGCTTAAATGACAGGGATAATTCACCCCTCCACTTT
TRBJ1-1 | few | - | TRBV12-3/TRBV12-4 | CASSPLGDGAFF | TGTGCCAGCAGCCCCTTGGGGGACGGGGCTTTCTTT
TRBJ2-3 | - | TRBD2 | TRBV20-1 | CSARDLRGGGLAGESTDTQYF | TGCAGTGCTAGAGATCTCCGTGGAGGGGGACTAGCGGGGGAAAGCACAGATACGCAGTATTTT
TRBJ2-5 | many | - | TRBV7-9 | CASSAQNRVLGETQYF | TGTGCCAGCAGCGCCCAAAATAGGGTTTTGGGAGAGACCCAGTACTTC
TRBJ2-3 | - | TRBD2 | TRBV20-1 | CSAQRGVSTDTQYF | TGCAGTGCCCAGCGGGGCGTTAGCACAGATACGCAGTATTTT
TRBJ2-1 | - | - | TRBV5-1 | CASSLSGGNSYNEQFF | TGCGCCAGCAGCTTGTCCGGGGGAAACTCCTACAATGAGCAGTTCTTC
TRBJ2-3 | - | TRBD2 | TRBV25-1 | CASSSGGYTDTQYF | TGTGCCAGCTCTAGCGGGGGTTACACAGATACGCAGTATTTT
TRBJ1-4 | many | - | TRBV5-1 | CASSLAGGYEKLFF | TGCGCCAGCAGCTTGGCCGGGGGTTATGAAAAACTGTTTTTT
TRBJ2-1 | - | TRBD1 | TRBV12-3/TRBV12-4 | CASRDQGVMNEQFF | TGTGCCAGCAGGGACCAGGGGGTGATGAATGAGCAGTTCTTC
TRBJ1-2 | many | - | TRBV20-1 | CSAGDSERGYGYTF | TGCAGTGCCGGCGACAGCGAGAGGGGATATGGCTACACCTTC
TRBJ2-3 | few | - | TRBV3-1 | CASSFGLPVTDTQYF | TGTGCCAGCAGCTTTGGACTACCCGTCACAGATACGCAGTATTTT
TRBJ2-7 | few | TRBD2 | TRBV7-9 | CASSPTSGAEIYEQYF | TGTGCCAGCAGCCCTACCAGCGGGGCGGAGATCTACGAGCAGTACTTC
TRBJ2-1 | few | - | TRBV2 | CASSVGGEGTLNEQFF | TGTGCCAGCAGTGTGGGGGGTGAGGGGACCCTCAATGAGCAGTTCTTC
TRBJ2-1 | - | TRBD2 | TRBV27 | CASSLGGGALNEQFF | TGTGCCAGCAGTTTAGGCGGGGGGGCCCTAAATGAGCAGTTCTTC
TRBJ2-1 | few | TRBD2 | TRBV7-6 | CASSRATSGGYNEQFF | TGTGCCAGCAGCCGAGCCACTAGCGGGGGATACAATGAGCAGTTCTTC
TRBJ1-1 | - | - | TRBV7-2 | CASSLGPSGPEAFF | TGTGCCAGCAGCTTAGGCCCCTCGGGGCCTGAAGCTTTCTTT
TRBJ1-1 | few | - | TRBV6-6 | CASDKTGFLVAFF | TGTGCCAGCGACAAAACCGGGTTTCTGGTCGCTTTCTTT
TRBJ2-5 | few | - | TRBV6-5 | CASMGYSGETQYF | TGTGCCAGCATGGGGTACTCGGGGGAGACCCAGTACTTC